This TCR beta chain was captured by sequencing in a study of blood T cell repertoires in COVID-19. Study-wide context: Samples of COVID-19 (acute and convalescent) were obtained from the United States, Italy and Spain. From T cells, B-cell-depleted T cells, or PBMCs came the material, which was cDNA or gDNA.

Trimming shortened V by 2 bases and J by 4 bases, and 9 bases separated the two germline ends. The CDR3 covers 13 residues. CDR1 and CDR2 (germline): SGHTA, FQGNSA. Regarding this clone: This sample also contains other DNA sequences that code for the same CDR3.

As handled by the study authors: Amplifying reference gene primers gave estimates of nucleated cell counts. Libraries were prepared by immunoSEQ multiplex PCR; TCRdb keeps only in-frame clonotypes and omits some of them. Clone size and the V and J calls come from that table; the DNA yielded D and trimming. This table has some 130,000 clones, approximately 80% appearing once. This clonotype was sampled from a man aged 55 to 69 who had recovered from COVID-19. The V and J genes are TRBV7-2 and TRBJ2-7; D is possibly TRBD1 (6 bases). Sequenced sample: peripheral blood. The CDR3 here is CASSLNRDYEQYF. The CDR3, as DNA: TGTGCCAGCAGCTTAAACAGGGATTACGAGCAGTACTTC.